The 29 T cell receptor beta chains below come from one sample, sequenced in a study of blood T cell repertoires in COVID-19. Some clones are missing from TCRdb's copy, which holds only in-frame ones; the method was immunoSEQ multiplex PCR. The data show around 150,000 clones, around 80% seen once. The sequenced material came from peripheral blood. The receptors shown here come from a man over 45 with acute or convalescent COVID-19.

This clone was seen repeatedly, ten times or more. This chain connects TRBV6-5 to TRBJ2-3, with 7 bases aligning to TRBD2. Losses at the gene ends were 4 bases for V and 3 bases for J; bases not matched to a gene: 7. Germline V gene data show CDR1 as MNHEY and CDR2 as SVGAGI. The CDR3 has 15 residues. The CDR3 reads CASSFSGADTDTQYF. The CDR3 DNA follows: TGTGCCAGCAGTTTCAGCGGGGCCGATACAGATACGCAGTATTTT.

In regard to this clone: Other DNA sequences in the same sample also yield this CDR3. The chain recombines TRBV2 with TRBJ1-6; D may be TRBD1 (5 bases). The V gene lost 3 bases and the J gene lost 6 bases, with 9 bases spanning the gap. Germline lookup yields CDR1 SNHLY and CDR2 FYNNEI. CDR3 length equals 14 residues. CDR3 nucleotide sequence: TGTGCCAGCAGTGAGGGCAGGGTTAATTCACCCCTCCACTTT. Translation gives CASSEGRVNSPLHF.

The V and J genes are TRBV5-1 and TRBJ2-1; no firm D call. CDR1 SGHRS and CDR2 YFSETQ come from the germline V gene. This CDR3 region has 16 residues. V was shortened by 5 bases and J by 0 bases, with 15 bases between the two germline ends. CDR3 nucleotides: TGCGCCAGCAGACACGTAGCCGTTAGCTCCTACAATGAGCAGTTCTTC. Translated: CASRHVAVSSYNEQFF.

This sequence joins TRBV7-2 and TRBJ1-2, with 9 bases matching TRBD1. Germline V CDR1 and CDR2: SGHTA, FQGNSA. Trimming removed 5 bases from V and 8 bases from J; junction bases left unmatched: 12. This CDR3 has 15 amino acids. The CDR3 loop reads CASSDRRQGDGGYTF. For the CDR3, the DNA is TGTGCCAGCAGCGACCGCCGACAGGGGGACGGAGGCTACACCTTC.

CDR3 sequence reads: CASSYGQGAQRGVSPLHF. As DNA, the CDR3 is TGTGCCAGCAGCTATGGGCAGGGGGCGCAAAGGGGCGTTTCACCCCTCCACTTT. V usage is TRBV5-8 and J usage is TRBJ1-6, with 8 bases lining up with TRBD1. CDR1 and CDR2 from the germline V gene are SGHTS and YDEGEE. The CDR3 covers 18 residues. Germline trimming cut 3 bases from V and 9 bases from J; bases unmatched to any gene: 17.

The chain couples TRBV5-4 to TRBJ2-3; 9 bases line up with TRBD2. The CDR3 totals 16 residues. The V segment lost 0 bases and the J segment 6 bases; nucleotides outside the gene matches: 8. CDR1 SGHNT and CDR2 YYREEE come from the germline V gene (reference sequence). The CDR3 is CASSLGGAGGGDTQYF. CDR3 coding DNA: TGTGCCAGCAGCTTGGGAGGAGCGGGGGGCGGGGATACGCAGTATTTT.

V gene TRBV9 combines with J gene TRBJ2-2, with D perhaps matching TRBD1 (6 bases). The germline V gene has CDR1 SGDLS and CDR2 YYNGEE. The CDR3 consists of 14 residues. Trimming pared 0 bases from V and 3 bases from J, leaving 6 bases between. CDR3 protein: CASSVAGDTGELFF. The CDR3 bases are TGTGCCAGCAGCGTAGCAGGGGACACCGGGGAGCTGTTTTTT. Combining the CDR3 with reference TRBV9 and TRBJ2-2 gives the whole variable domain DSGVTQTPKHLITATGQRVTLRCSPRSGDLSVYWYQQSLDQGLQFLIQYYNGEERAKGNILERFSAQQFPDLHSELNLSSLELGDSALYFCASSVAGDTGELFFGEGSRLTVL.

This chain uses TRBV24-1 with TRBJ2-3, with D uncertain. V was shortened by 4 bases and J by 4 bases, with 11 bases between the two germline ends. CDR1 is KGHDR, CDR2 SFDVKD, per germline. The CDR3 totals 14 residues. As DNA, the CDR3 is TGTGCCACCAGTGACCCGACAAAGGCAGATACGCAGTATTTT. Its protein is CATSDPTKADTQYF.

This chain uses TRBV5-1 with TRBJ2-2; TRBD2 agrees at 12 bases. The CDR3 extends over 16 amino acids. Trimming removed 5 bases from V and 8 bases from J; junction bases left unmatched: 10. Germline CDR1 and CDR2: SGHRS and YFSETQ. The CDR3 loop is CASSAGTSGPRGELFF. In DNA form, the CDR3 reads TGCGCCAGCAGTGCCGGGACTAGCGGGCCTAGGGGGGAGCTGTTTTTT.

The CDR3 loop reads CASTRGNQPQHF. The CDR3 nucleotides read TGTGCCAGCACCCGGGGCAATCAGCCCCAGCATTTT. The V call is TRBV2, the J call TRBJ1-5; D not resolved. Germline V gene data show CDR1 as SNHLY and CDR2 as FYNNEI. This CDR3 has 12 amino acids. V lost 7 bases and J 2 bases, leaving 6 bases between the germline ends.

This clone was counted a single time. The chain recombines TRBV30 with TRBJ1-3; the D is unclear. The ends were cut back, 0 bases at V and 0 bases at J, with 9 bases in the middle. Germline CDR1 GTSNPN, CDR2 SVGIG (reference sequence). This CDR3 is built from 15 residues. CDR3 nucleotide sequence: TGTGCCTGGAGTGTAGGCGGTCTCTCTGGAAACACCATATATTTT. This codes for CAWSVGGLSGNTIYF.

The rearrangement links TRBV7-9 to TRBJ2-6; a weak D match, TRBD2 (5 bases). CDR3 length: 15 amino acids. Looked up from germline, CDR1 is SEHNR and CDR2 is FQNEAQ (reference sequence). V lost 6 bases to trimming and J lost 0 bases, with 9 bases between them. The CDR3 loop is CASRPRGSGANVLTF. CDR3 sequence (DNA): TGTGCCAGCAGGCCCCGGGGCTCTGGGGCCAACGTCCTGACTTTC.

The chain is built from TRBV5-1 and TRBJ2-3; D possibly corresponds to TRBD2 (7 bases). This CDR3 spans 14 amino acids. V dropped 5 bases and J dropped 2 bases, with 12 bases sitting between them. The germline V gene encodes CDR1 SGHRS and CDR2 YFSETQ. This CDR3 reads CASRGGADTDTQYF. CDR3 DNA sequence: TGCGCCAGCAGGGGGGGGGCGGACACAGATACGCAGTATTTT.

The sample holds one count of this clone. The chain couples TRBV7-6 to TRBJ1-1; D gene unclear. The CDR3 runs to 15 residues. Germline assignment: CDR1 SGHVS and CDR2 FNYEAQ. The V end was cut by 7 bases, the J end by 1 base, with 16 bases between. CDR3 region: CASTPSPRRNTEAFF. CDR3 in DNA: TGTGCCAGCACCCCAAGCCCGCGGAGGAACACTGAAGCTTTCTTT.

The V gene is TRBV19, the J gene TRBJ2-2; 12 nucleotides line up with TRBD1. Germline loops: CDR1 LNHDA, CDR2 SQIVND (reference sequence). This CDR3 has 21 residues. J gave up 9 bases and V 6 bases, and 26 bases lay outside the gene matches. The CDR3 loop reads CASRPGSLTGTGGRVRRELFF. DNA of the CDR3: TGTGCCAGTAGGCCCGGTAGCCTCACCGGGACAGGGGGCAGAGTGCGCAGGGAGCTGTTTTTT.

The CDR3 sequence is CASSSDRTGRTEAFF. The DNA for the CDR3 is TGTGCCAGTAGTTCCGACCGGACAGGGCGAACTGAAGCTTTCTTT. The rearrangement uses TRBV19 and TRBJ1-1; 8 positions agree with TRBD1. Germline V gene sequence: CDR1 LNHDA, CDR2 SQIVND (reference sequence). The CDR3 spans 15 residues. V lost 5 bases and J lost 5; bases outside the gene matches: 10. The full variable domain, completed using reference TRBV19 and TRBJ1-1, is DGGITQSPKYLFRKEGQNVTLSCEQNLNHDAMYWYRQDPGQGLRLIYYSQIVNDFQKGDIAEGYSVSREKKESFPLTVTSAQKNPTAFYLCASSSDRTGRTEAFFGQGTRLTVV.

V gene TRBV2 combines with J gene TRBJ2-5; the match to TRBD2 covers 8 bases. Trimming at V came to 7 bases and at J to 2 bases, leaving 3 bases not matched to a gene. The germline CDR1 and CDR2 sequences are SNHLY and FYNNEI. The CDR3 is made up of 13 amino acids. CDR3 sequence: CASIGGGQETQYF. For the CDR3, the DNA is TGTGCCAGCATAGGCGGGGGGCAAGAGACCCAGTACTTC.

This clone was counted a single time. The CDR3 nucleotides read TGTGCCAGCAGCCCGGGGACTAGCGGGGGGCCGGGGAGCACAGATACGCAGTATTTT. Encoded protein: CASSPGTSGGPGSTDTQYF. The J gene is TRBJ2-3, the V gene TRBV28; TRBD2 matches 15 bases. Germline CDR1 MDHEN, CDR2 SYDVKM. The junction had 10 bases not matched to a gene; V was cut back by 6 bases and J by 0 bases. CDR3 size: 19 residues.

This chain links TRBV9 with TRBJ1-5; 8 bases fit TRBD1. The germline V gene encodes CDR1 SGDLS and CDR2 YYNGEE. V was pared by 2 bases and J by 5 bases, with 6 bases of the junction left unmatched. The CDR3 is 15 amino acids. The CDR3 DNA reads as TGTGCCAGCAGCGTCGGACAGGGCGGGGATCAGCCCCAGCATTTT. It specifies CASSVGQGGDQPQHF.

In its sample, this clone was seen once. This chain links TRBV19 with TRBJ1-5; TRBD1 matches 7 bases. The CDR3 is made up of 18 amino acids. Germline lookup yields CDR1 LNHDA and CDR2 SQIVND (reference sequence). The ends lost 3 bases at V and 6 bases at J; junction bases unmatched: 17. CDR3 sequence (DNA): TGTGCCAGTAGTATTCCCCCCTCTAATCAGGGGGGACGTCAGCCCCAGCATTTT. As protein: CASSIPPSNQGGRQPQHF.

This clone was counted once. The chain couples TRBV19 to TRBJ1-5, with 9 positions matching TRBD1. Germline values: CDR1 LNHDA, CDR2 SQIVND (reference sequence). This CDR3 is built from 14 residues. V lost 10 bases to trimming and J lost 3 bases; unmatched junction nucleotides: 7. CDR3 sequence (DNA): TGTGCCACCCCGGGGGACAGGGACAATCAGCCCCAGCATTTT. Translation: CATPGDRDNQPQHF.

The rearrangement joins TRBV9 to TRBJ2-2; 10 bases are shared with TRBD2. The V segment lost 0 bases and the J segment 9 bases; nucleotides outside the gene matches: 5. The CDR3 is made up of 15 amino acids. Germline V gives CDR1 SGDLS, CDR2 YYNGEE. The CDR3 coding sequence is TGTGCCAGCAGCGTAGCGAGCGGGGGGGCCAGGGAGCTGTTTTTT. Translation gives CASSVASGGARELFF. The entire variable domain, with the rest obtained from reference TRBV9 and TRBJ2-2, is as follows: DSGVTQTPKHLITATGQRVTLRCSPRSGDLSVYWYQQSLDQGLQFLIQYYNGEERAKGNILERFSAQQFPDLHSELNLSSLELGDSALYFCASSVASGGARELFFGEGSRLTVL.

This sequence joins TRBV20-1 and TRBJ2-1, with 8 bases matching TRBD1. The J segment lost 4 bases and the V segment lost 3 bases, leaving 5 bases of the junction unmatched. This CDR3 spans 14 amino acids. Germline loops: CDR1 DFQATT, CDR2 SNEGSKA (reference sequence). The CDR3 protein is CSASPDRGYNEQFF. CDR3 bases: TGCAGTGCTAGTCCCGACAGGGGATACAATGAGCAGTTCTTC.

This clone was observed once. The V call is TRBV9, the J call TRBJ1-1, with D maybe TRBD1 (5 bases). The CDR3 runs 15 residues. V shed 0 bases and J shed 0 bases, with 9 bases lying between them. Germline CDR1 is SGDLS and CDR2 is YYNGEE. The CDR3 sequence: CASSVGGLVNTEAFF. The CDR3 nucleotides read TGTGCCAGCAGCGTAGGGGGACTGGTGAACACTGAAGCTTTCTTT.

Turning to this clone: This CDR3 is also generated by other DNA sequences in the sample. The chain recombines TRBV28 with TRBJ1-5; 8 bases are shared with TRBD1. Germline loops: CDR1 MDHEN, CDR2 SYDVKM. This CDR3 has 13 residues. With 8 bases clipped from V and 4 bases from J, the junction kept 4 bases outside the gene matches. The CDR3 DNA follows: TGTGCCAGCTCCCGGGACAGGAATCAGCCCCAGCATTTT. This codes for CASSRDRNQPQHF.

The rearrangement uses TRBV5-6 and TRBJ1-5; TRBD1 aligns across 7 bases. The CDR3 is made up of 15 amino acids. Germline lookup yields CDR1 SGHDT and CDR2 YYEEEE. After removal of 5 bases from V and 5 bases from J, the junction contained 10 bases not matched to a gene. The CDR3 spells CASRNRRQGDQPQHF. The CDR3, as DNA: TGTGCCAGCAGGAATAGAAGGCAGGGGGATCAGCCCCAGCATTTT.

The chain combines TRBV10-1 with TRBJ1-1; tentatively, D is TRBD1 (5 bases). The germline V gene encodes CDR1 WNHNN and CDR2 SYGVQD (reference sequence). V was cut by 6 bases and J by 1 base, with 15 bases left in between. The CDR3 extends over 15 amino acids. The CDR3 spells CASRLSTGPNTEAFF. CDR3 nucleotide sequence: TGCGCCAGCAGATTATCTACAGGCCCGAACACTGAAGCTTTCTTT.

The chain has TRBV5-6 and TRBJ1-6, with 10 bases aligning to TRBD1. Germline-derived CDR1 and CDR2 are SGHDT and YYEEEE. J lost 6 bases, V lost 6 bases, and 3 bases had no gene match. This CDR3 has 14 residues. CDR3 in amino acids: CASKGDRGNSPLHF. The CDR3 DNA reads as TGTGCCAGCAAGGGGGACAGGGGTAATTCACCCCTCCACTTT.

In its sample, this clone was seen a few times. The CDR3 region is CASSAGGGSTDTQYF. CDR3 coding DNA: TGTGCCAGCAGCGCGGGGGGCGGTAGCACAGATACGCAGTATTTT. This sequence joins TRBV9 and TRBJ2-3, with TRBD2 as a possible D gene (7 bases). This CDR3 contains 15 residues. Trimming removed 3 bases at V and 0 bases at J, with 11 bases between. Germline loops: CDR1 SGDLS, CDR2 YYNGEE.